What follows are 10 T cell receptor beta chains derived from one specimen sequenced in a study of identical twins. TCRdb re-derived calls from the 5' RACE reads in MiXCR, one entry per CDR3 protein. The sample lists some 1,600,000 distinct CDR3 sequences; less than 40% were seen once. Material: cord blood. The receptors derive from a newborn girl in good health.

This chain links TRBV7-9 with TRBJ1-5; D is unclear. The ends were cut back, 3 bases at V and 6 bases at J, with 12 bases in the middle. The length of the CDR3 is 14 residues. Germline-derived CDR1 and CDR2 are SEHNR and FQNEAQ (reference sequence). The CDR3 loop is CASSLSGWAQPQHF. The CDR3 nucleotides read TGTGCCAGCAGCTTGAGTGGTTGGGCTCAGCCCCAGCATTTT.

The V call is TRBV28, the J call TRBJ2-7; 10 bases align to TRBD1. The trim removed 5 bases at V and 3 bases at J, leaving 10 bases unmatched. Germline lookup yields CDR1 MDHEN and CDR2 SYDVKM. The CDR3 totals 16 residues. The CDR3 nucleotides read TGTGCCAGCAGTCCATCCCCCTGGACAGGGGGCTACGAGCAGTACTTC. Translating gives CASSPSPWTGGYEQYF.

At least ten counts were recorded for this clonotype. The junction departs from germline at one end; a sequencing error may be responsible. V usage is TRBV6-1 and J usage is TRBJ2-7; 12 nucleotides align to TRBD2. The CDR3 runs to 15 residues. Germline V gene sequence: CDR1 MNHNS, CDR2 SASEGT. The CDR3 here is CASSEGLAGLYEQYF. Written as DNA, the CDR3 is TGCGCCAGCAGCGAAGGACTAGCGGGACTCTACGAGCAGTACTTC.

This rearrangement joins TRBV5-1 to TRBJ2-7; either TRBD1 or TRBD2 may supply D (5 bases each). The CDR3 is made up of 17 amino acids. CDR1 is SGHRS and CDR2 is YFSETQ in the germline V gene. V was clipped by 4 bases and J by 1 base, with 21 bases between them. As DNA, the CDR3 is TGCGCCAGCAGCGCCGATGGGGCAGGGAGAGGGTCCTACGAGCAGTACTTC. It codes for CASSADGAGRGSYEQYF.

In this sample, this clonotype turned up a few times. The chain joins TRBV5-6 to TRBJ2-5; TRBD1 might be the D (6 bases). CDR1 and CDR2 from the germline V gene are SGHDT and YYEEEE. V lost 0 bases, J lost 10 bases, and 10 bases lay in between. The CDR3 length is 12 residues. CDR3 sequence reads: CASSLEGGSQYF. CDR3 nucleotide sequence: TGTGCCAGCAGCTTGGAAGGGGGAAGCCAGTACTTC.

This clonotype was observed a handful of times. This chain joins TRBV6-1 and TRBJ2-5, with 7 bases aligning to TRBD1. Germline-derived CDR1 and CDR2 are MNHNS and SASEGT. V dropped 6 bases and J dropped 3; count of bases not matched to a gene: 10. CDR3 length: 15 residues. The CDR3 loop is CASSLGGQLKETQYF. Written as DNA, the CDR3 is TGTGCCAGCAGCCTAGGGGGCCAGCTTAAAGAGACCCAGTACTTC.

On this clonotype: This sequence may be a read error, since a much larger clone differs from it by one base. V and J are TRBV9 and TRBJ2-5, with 10 bases that match TRBD2. The J call may be mistaken, given a closer DNA end match to TRBJ2-1. Germline V gene lookup returns CDR1 SGDLS and CDR2 YYNGEE. This CDR3 region has 15 residues. The CDR3 nucleotides are TGTGCCAGCAGCCGGACTAGCGGACTTCAAGAGACCCAGTTCTTC. Translated, it gives CASSRTSGLQETQFF.

This clonotype was seen a handful of times. The chain combines TRBV20-1 with TRBJ1-5; tentative D call: TRBD1 (5 bases). Germline V gene sequence: CDR1 DFQATT, CDR2 SNEGSKA (reference sequence). CDR3 size: 15 residues. The ends were cut back, 2 bases at V and 0 bases at J, with 11 bases in the middle. CDR3 amino acids: CSARPDSYSNQPQHF. DNA of the CDR3: TGCAGTGCTAGACCTGACAGTTATAGCAATCAGCCCCAGCATTTT.

This clonotype turned up a few times. The chain recombines TRBV5-6 with TRBJ1-2; TRBD1 is a possible D gene (6 bases). The CDR3 contains 17 residues. Per germline, CDR1 SGHDT and CDR2 YYEEEE. Trimming stripped 4 bases from V and 1 base from J, with 20 bases between. The CDR3 is CASSPDGTGADNYGYTF. CDR3 sequence (DNA): TGTGCCAGCAGCCCCGACGGTACGGGGGCGGATAACTATGGCTACACCTTC.

This clonotype was recorded a few times. The chain has TRBV4-1 and TRBJ1-1; TRBD1 aligns across 7 bases. CDR3 size: 15 residues. V lost 1 base, J lost 4 bases, and 6 bases stayed unmatched. Germline-derived CDR1 and CDR2 are MGHRA and YSYEKL. CDR3 DNA sequence: TGCGCCAGCAGCCAAGTTTGGCCAGGGGGCACTGAAGCTTTCTTT. Amino acid sequence: CASSQVWPGGTEAFF.